The clone carrying this T cell receptor beta chain was detected ten times or more. Its target is not known. Other DNA variants within this sample encode the same CDR3. The sample belongs to a study of shared clonotypes between healthy human individuals. Assay used: immunoSEQ multiplex PCR; TCRdb lists only in-frame clones, some missing. This repertoire shows 500,000 to 650,000 clones, roughly 79% found once; its top ten account for around 12%. Study observations and caveats: There were few donors, and this limited the genetic and exposure-history diversity represented.

The CDR3 has 14 residues. V lost 4 bases and J 3 bases, leaving 14 bases between the germline ends. CDR1 and CDR2 from the germline V gene are SGHRS and YFSETQ. Every contributor of samples was a Caucasian grown-up residing in Nashville, Tennessee. The clonotype originates from a woman in her thirties or forties in good health. Some clones in this sample may be carry-over from other donors' samples. Input material: PBMCs. V gene TRBV5-1 combines with J gene TRBJ2-7, with D possibly matching TRBD2 (5 bases). In DNA, the CDR3 is TGCGCCAGCAGCGCAGCTAGCCGAAACTACGAGCAGTACTTC. This encodes CASSAASRNYEQYF.